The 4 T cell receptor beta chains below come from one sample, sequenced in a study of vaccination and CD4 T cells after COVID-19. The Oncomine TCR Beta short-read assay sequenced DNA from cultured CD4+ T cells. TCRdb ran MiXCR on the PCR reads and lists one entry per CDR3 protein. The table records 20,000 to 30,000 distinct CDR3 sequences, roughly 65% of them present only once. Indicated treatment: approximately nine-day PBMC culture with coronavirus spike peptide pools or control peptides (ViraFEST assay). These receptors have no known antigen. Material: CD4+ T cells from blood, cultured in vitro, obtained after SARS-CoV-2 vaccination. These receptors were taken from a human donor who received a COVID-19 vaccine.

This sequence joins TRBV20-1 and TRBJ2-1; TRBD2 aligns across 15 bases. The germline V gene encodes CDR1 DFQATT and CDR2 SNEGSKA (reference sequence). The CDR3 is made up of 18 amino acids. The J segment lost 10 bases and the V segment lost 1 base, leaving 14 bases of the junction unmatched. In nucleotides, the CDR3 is TGCAGTGCTAGAGGGGCCTCCGGACTAGCGGGGGGGCCTGGAGAGCAGTTCTTC. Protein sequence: CSARGASGLAGGPGEQFF.

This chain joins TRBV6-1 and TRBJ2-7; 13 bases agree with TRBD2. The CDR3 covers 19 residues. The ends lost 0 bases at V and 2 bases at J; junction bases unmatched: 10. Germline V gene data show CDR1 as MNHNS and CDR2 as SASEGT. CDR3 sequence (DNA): TGTGCCAGCAGTGAAGCGCTCAGTCTGGGACTAGCGGGGCCCTACGAGCAGTACTTC. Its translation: CASSEALSLGLAGPYEQYF.

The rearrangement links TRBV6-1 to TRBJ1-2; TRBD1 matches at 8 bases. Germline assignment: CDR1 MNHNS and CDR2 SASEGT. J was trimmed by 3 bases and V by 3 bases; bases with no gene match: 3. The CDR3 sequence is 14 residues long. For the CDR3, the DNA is TGTGCCAGCAGTGATCGACAGGGGCACTATGGCTACACCTTC. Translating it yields CASSDRQGHYGYTF.

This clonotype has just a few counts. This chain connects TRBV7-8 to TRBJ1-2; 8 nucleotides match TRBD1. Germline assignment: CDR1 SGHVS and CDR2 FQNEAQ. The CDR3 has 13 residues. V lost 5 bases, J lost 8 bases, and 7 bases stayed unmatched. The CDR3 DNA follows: TGTGCCAGCAGCCCGGACAGGGTCCAAGGCTACACCTTC. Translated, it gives CASSPDRVQGYTF. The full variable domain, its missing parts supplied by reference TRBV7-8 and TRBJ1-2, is GAGVSQSPRYKVAKRGQDVALRCDPISGHVSLFWYQQALGQGPEFLTYFQNEAQLDKSGLPSDRFFAERPEGSVSTLKIQRTQQEDSAVYLCASSPDRVQGYTFGSGTRLTVV.